One and the same sample provided the 6 T cell receptor beta chains below, sequenced in a study of identical twins. Each CDR3 protein is one row after TCRdb ran MiXCR on the 5' RACE reads. The sample holds hundreds of thousands of distinct CDR3 sequences, 11% to 15% seen once. The sequencing input was memory (CD45RO+) T cells sorted from blood. Receptor source: a woman aged 18-29 years in good health.

This clonotype has just a few counts. The gene calls are TRBV5-5 and TRBJ2-7, with TRBD1 as a possible D gene (5 bases). Trimming took 2 bases from V and 3 from J, leaving 9 bases between them. There are 13 residues in the CDR3. CDR1 and CDR2 from the germline V gene are SGHKS and YYEKEE (reference sequence). In DNA form, the CDR3 reads TGTGCCAGCAGCTTTCAGGGTTACTACGAGCAGTACTTC. It codes for CASSFQGYYEQYF.

This clonotype was counted ten times or more. The gene calls are TRBV5-8 and TRBJ2-3; 8 nucleotides line up with TRBD2. V shed 4 bases and J 0 bases; nucleotides not matched to a gene: 4. In germline, CDR1 is SGHTS, CDR2 YDEGEE. The CDR3 loop spans 15 amino acids. The CDR3 is CASSEGLGSTDTQYF. CDR3 DNA sequence: TGTGCCAGCAGCGAGGGACTAGGGAGCACAGATACGCAGTATTTT.

The sample holds a few counts of this clonotype. The chain uses TRBV20-1 and TRBJ2-3; TRBD2 is a possible D gene (6 bases). The V gene lost 3 bases and the J gene lost 4 bases, with 8 bases spanning the gap. Germline V CDR1 and CDR2: DFQATT, SNEGSKA (reference sequence). This CDR3 is built from 12 residues. Here the CDR3 DNA reads TGCAGTGCTAGGGAGGGACCAGATACGCAGTATTTT. This codes for CSAREGPDTQYF.

This chain joins TRBV11-1 and TRBJ2-5; D gene uncertain. V lost 5 bases, J lost 2 bases, and 9 bases lay in between. The CDR3 extends over 13 amino acids. The germline V gene has CDR1 SGHAT and CDR2 FQDESV (reference sequence). CDR3 region: CASSRNLQETQYF. Here the CDR3 DNA reads TGTGCCAGCAGCCGCAACCTACAAGAGACCCAGTACTTC.

The rearrangement joins TRBV20-1 to TRBJ2-3; D gene ambiguous. This CDR3 region has 14 residues. Germline CDR1 DFQATT, CDR2 SNEGSKA (reference sequence). V was clipped by 5 bases and J by 2 bases, with 14 bases between them. CDR3 protein: CSAPSEYNTDTQYF. CDR3 coding DNA: TGCAGTGCTCCCTCGGAGTACAACACAGATACGCAGTATTTT.

This clonotype was seen repeatedly, ten times or more. The chain recombines TRBV12-3 or TRBV12-4 with TRBJ1-4; D gene unclear. Trimming removed 2 bases at V and 8 bases at J, with 6 bases between. The CDR3 spans 12 residues. DNA for the CDR3: TGTGCCAGCAGTTTACAGAGGGAAAAACTGTTTTTT. Translation: CASSLQREKLFF.